One TCR beta chain is described in this entry. This sample stems from a study of shared clonotypes between healthy human individuals. In the study overall: Three plates were used per donor for CD4 naive, three for CD4 memory, two for CD8 naive and one for CD8 memory.

The protocol was immunoSEQ multiplex PCR, while the TCRdb copy is restricted to in-frame clones and leaves out a portion. The data hold millions of clones, with 93% observed a single time. Naive CD8 cells were CD45RO-negative, positively selected for CCR7, excluding terminally differentiated effector memory CD45RA+ cells. The receptor was isolated from a man aged 18-30 years in good health. Some clones in this sample may be carry-over from other donors' samples. Sequencing input: naive CD8+ T cells from PBMCs.

Written as DNA, the CDR3 is TGTGCCAGCAGTTTCGTCAGGGGGGTAACCGGGGAGCTGTTTTTT. It encodes CASSFVRGVTGELFF. This sequence joins TRBV28 and TRBJ2-2, with a tentative D call TRBD1 (7 bases). Looked up from germline, CDR1 is MDHEN and CDR2 is SYDVKM. This CDR3 has 15 amino acids. The V gene lost 3 bases and the J gene lost 5 bases, with 13 bases spanning the gap.